This TCR beta chain was sequenced in a study of blood T cells in healthy people across ages. General observations from the study: Changes in expanded clonotypes were possibly confounded, as the CMV status of donors was unknown.

CDR1 MGHRA and CDR2 YSYEKL come from the germline V gene. Losses at the gene ends were 3 bases for V and 5 bases for J; bases not matched to a gene: 15. This CDR3 has 19 residues. Together with a sample-barcoded 5' primer, a J-beta primer mix was included in a second PCR lasting roughly 7 to 11 cycles. Each CDR3 protein is one row after TCRdb ran MiXCR on the 5' RACE reads. The repertoire holds about 780,000 distinct CDR3 sequences, around a quarter seen once, with under 3% in the top ten. On this clonotype itself: Its target is unknown.

This sample also belongs to another study, concerning T cells of mothers and their children. That publication notes: Samples came from a few healthy Caucasian mothers and their six children.

Sequencing input: blood. This sequence was found in a boy between 5 and 17 years old in good health. This chain links TRBV4-1 with TRBJ2-2; 10 bases match TRBD1. As DNA, the CDR3 is TGCGCCAGCAGCCAGAGACCGGGACAGGGGATCGGAGGAACCGGGGAGCTGTTTTTT. Protein sequence: CASSQRPGQGIGGTGELFF.